This T cell receptor beta chain was captured in a study of molecular identifiers for immune sequencing clone quantification. TCRdb redid the calling of the PCR reads with MiXCR, one entry per CDR3 protein. The table includes nearly 55,000 distinct CDR3 sequences, just over 35% detected once. Findings and caveats of the study: Barcode sharing among identical TCR molecules could make large clones appear smaller.

In regard to this clonotype: Antigen specificity is unknown.

What was sequenced was naive CD8+ T cells from blood, with Jurkat cell RNA spiked in. Subset reported: FACS-sorted CD8+CD4-CCR7+CD45RA+ naive T cells. The sequence derives from a human donor in good health. Some libraries in this study had Jurkat cell RNA spiked in.

The CDR3 protein is CASSQDPPGGWNTEAFF. For the CDR3, the DNA is TGCGCCAGCAGCCAAGATCCGCCAGGGGGCTGGAACACTGAAGCTTTCTTT. J is TRBJ1-1 and V is TRBV4-1; 8 bases map to TRBD1. Germline-derived CDR1 and CDR2 are MGHRA and YSYEKL. J gave up 1 base and V 0 bases, and 7 bases lay outside the gene matches. The CDR3 totals 17 residues.